This T cell receptor beta chain was identified in a study of T cells in Graves' hyperthyroidism and ophthalmopathy. This clonotype has more than one count but fewer than ten. Per germline, CDR1 SGHRS and CDR2 YFSETQ. V was pared by 1 base and J by 0 bases, with 5 bases of the junction left unmatched. The length of the CDR3 is 16 residues. There were TCR beta CDR3 regions amplified from RNA transcripts. The HTBI set primed first-round TCR CDR3 RT-PCR. Each CDR3 protein gets one entry after TCRdb re-called the multiplex PCR reads with MiXCR. The sample contains about 400,000 distinct CDR3 sequences, more than 15% of which appear only once.

The sequenced material came from blood. V and J are TRBV5-1 and TRBJ2-5; 8 bases fit TRBD2. The clonotype originates from a woman between 18 and 30 years old with Graves' hyperthyroidism. CDR3 region: CASSLMIAGYQETQYF. For the CDR3, the DNA is TGCGCCAGCAGCTTGATGATAGCGGGATACCAAGAGACCCAGTACTTC.